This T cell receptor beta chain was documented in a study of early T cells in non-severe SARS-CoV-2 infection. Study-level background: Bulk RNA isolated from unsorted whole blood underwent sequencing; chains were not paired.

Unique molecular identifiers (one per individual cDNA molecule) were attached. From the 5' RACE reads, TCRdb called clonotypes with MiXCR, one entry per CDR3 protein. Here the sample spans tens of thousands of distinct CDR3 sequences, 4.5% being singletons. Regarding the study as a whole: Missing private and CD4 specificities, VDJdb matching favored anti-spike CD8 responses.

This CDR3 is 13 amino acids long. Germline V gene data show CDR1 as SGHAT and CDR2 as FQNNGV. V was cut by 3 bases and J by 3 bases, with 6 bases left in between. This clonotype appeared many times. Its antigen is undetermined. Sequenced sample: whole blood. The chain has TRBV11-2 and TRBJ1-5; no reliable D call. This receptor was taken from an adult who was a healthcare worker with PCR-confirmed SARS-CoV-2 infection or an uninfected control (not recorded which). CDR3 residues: CASSFSPNQPQHF. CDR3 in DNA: TGTGCCAGCAGCTTCAGCCCCAATCAGCCCCAGCATTTT.